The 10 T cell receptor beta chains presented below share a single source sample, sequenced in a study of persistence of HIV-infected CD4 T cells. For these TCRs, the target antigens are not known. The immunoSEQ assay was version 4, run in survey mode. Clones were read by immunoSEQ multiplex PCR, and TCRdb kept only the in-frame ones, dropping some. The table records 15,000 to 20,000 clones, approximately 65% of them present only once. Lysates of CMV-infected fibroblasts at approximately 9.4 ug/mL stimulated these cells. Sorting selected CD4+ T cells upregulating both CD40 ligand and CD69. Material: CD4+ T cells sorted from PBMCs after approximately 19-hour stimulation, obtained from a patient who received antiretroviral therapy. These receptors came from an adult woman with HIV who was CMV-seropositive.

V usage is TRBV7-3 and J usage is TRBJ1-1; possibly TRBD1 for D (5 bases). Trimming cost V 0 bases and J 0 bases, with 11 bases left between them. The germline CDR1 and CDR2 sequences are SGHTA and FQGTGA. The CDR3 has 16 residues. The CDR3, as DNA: TGTGCCAGCAGCTTAACTGCTGTCAGGGTGAACACTGAAGCTTTCTTT. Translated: CASSLTAVRVNTEAFF.

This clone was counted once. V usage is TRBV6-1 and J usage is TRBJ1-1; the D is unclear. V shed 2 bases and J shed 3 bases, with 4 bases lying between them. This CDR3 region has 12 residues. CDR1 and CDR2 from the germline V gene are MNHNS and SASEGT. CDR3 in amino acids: CASSERDTEAFF. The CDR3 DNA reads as TGTGCCAGCAGTGAACGGGACACTGAAGCTTTCTTT.

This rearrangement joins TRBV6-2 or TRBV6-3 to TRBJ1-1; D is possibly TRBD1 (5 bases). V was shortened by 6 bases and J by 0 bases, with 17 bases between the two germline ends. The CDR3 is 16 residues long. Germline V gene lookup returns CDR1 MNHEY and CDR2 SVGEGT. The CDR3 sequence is CASSPRRRGVNTEAFF. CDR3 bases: TGTGCCAGCAGCCCTCGAAGGAGAGGGGTGAACACTGAAGCTTTCTTT.

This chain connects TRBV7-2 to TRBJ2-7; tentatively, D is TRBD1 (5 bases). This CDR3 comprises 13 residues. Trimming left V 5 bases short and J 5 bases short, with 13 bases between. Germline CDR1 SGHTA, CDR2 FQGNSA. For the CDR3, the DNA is TGTGCCAGCAGCGTGAACAGGATGAACGAGCAGTACGTC. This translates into CASSVNRMNEQYV.

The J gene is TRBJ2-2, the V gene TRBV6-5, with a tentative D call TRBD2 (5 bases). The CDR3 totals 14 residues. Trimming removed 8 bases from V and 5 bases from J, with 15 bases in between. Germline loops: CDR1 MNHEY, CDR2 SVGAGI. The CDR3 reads CASGGPLLTGELFF. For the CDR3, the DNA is TGTGCCAGCGGCGGGCCCCTATTGACCGGGGAGCTGTTTTTT.

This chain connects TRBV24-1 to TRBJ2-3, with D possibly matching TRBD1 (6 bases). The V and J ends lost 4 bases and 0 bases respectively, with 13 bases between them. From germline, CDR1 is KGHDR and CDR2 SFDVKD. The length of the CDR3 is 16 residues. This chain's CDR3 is CATSDRQEISTDTQYF. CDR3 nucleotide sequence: TGTGCCACCAGTGACCGACAGGAGATTAGCACAGATACGCAGTATTTT.

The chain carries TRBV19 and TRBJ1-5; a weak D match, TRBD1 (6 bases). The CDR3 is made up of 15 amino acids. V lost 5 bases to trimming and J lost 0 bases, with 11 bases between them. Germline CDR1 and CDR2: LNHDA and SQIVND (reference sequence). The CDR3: CASSQRGSSNQPQHF. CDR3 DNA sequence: TGTGCCAGTAGTCAGAGGGGGAGTAGCAATCAGCCCCAGCATTTT.

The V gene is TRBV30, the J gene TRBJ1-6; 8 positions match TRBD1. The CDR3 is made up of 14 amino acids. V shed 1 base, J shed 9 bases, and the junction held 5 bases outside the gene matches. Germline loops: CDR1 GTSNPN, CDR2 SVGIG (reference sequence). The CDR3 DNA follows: TGTGCCTGGAGTGAGACAGGGGTGGGTTCACCCCTCCACTTT. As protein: CAWSETGVGSPLHF. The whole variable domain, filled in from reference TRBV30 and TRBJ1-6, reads SQTIHQWPATLVQPVGSPLSLECTVEGTSNPNLYWYRQAAGRGLQLLFYSVGIGQISSEVPQNLSASRPQDRQFILSSKKLLLSDSGFYLCAWSETGVGSPLHFGNGTRLTVT.

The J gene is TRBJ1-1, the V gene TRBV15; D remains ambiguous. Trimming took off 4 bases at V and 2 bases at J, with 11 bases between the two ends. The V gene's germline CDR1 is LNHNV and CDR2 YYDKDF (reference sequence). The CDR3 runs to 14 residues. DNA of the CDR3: TGTGCCACCAGCATGTCCCGGGGAAACACTGAAGCTTTCTTT. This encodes CATSMSRGNTEAFF.

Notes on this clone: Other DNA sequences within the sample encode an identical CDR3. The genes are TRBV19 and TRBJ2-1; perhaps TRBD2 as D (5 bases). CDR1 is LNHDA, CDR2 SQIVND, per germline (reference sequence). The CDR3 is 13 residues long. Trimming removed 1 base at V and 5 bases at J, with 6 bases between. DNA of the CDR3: TGTGCCAGTAGTATAGCTAGCAACAATGAGCAGTTCTTC. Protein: CASSIASNNEQFF.